Listed below are T cell receptor beta chains from one sample, sequenced in a study of cytomegalovirus exposure and HLA in healthy donors. The data were produced by immunoSEQ multiplex PCR, yet TCRdb's version contains in-frame clones alone and is incomplete. The data show around 96,000 clones, roughly 80% seen once. Material: PBMCs. These TCRs come from a man between 25 and 39 years old in good health and CMV-seropositive. Each CDR3 is given with its conserved first and last residue. The D gene is left open where the match is weak.

d_call | v_call | cdr3_aa
. | TRBV30 | CAWSVPGQQYF
TRBD1 | TRBV27 | CASSLPPGQRNEKLFF
TRBD1 | TRBV18 | CASSPAGTGAYKQYF
. | TRBV9 | CASSAVEGSYNSPLHF
TRBD1 | TRBV5-6 | CASSLGTGFSPLHF
. | TRBV19 | CASSGREGNQPQHF
. | TRBV12-2 | CASRSRAGLPRLETQYF
. | TRBV7-3 | CASRWGGTSNSPLHF
TRBD1 | TRBV7-3 | CASSVTGTADNEQFF
TRBD1 | TRBV5-1 | CASSLGGQGGTEAFF
. | TRBV7-9 | CSSSLAGQGYEQYF
. | TRBV4-3 | CASSQGLQRNEKLFF
TRBD2 | TRBV4-2 | CASSQRRLVAGGPGADTQYF
TRBD2 | TRBV9 | CASSALEGSTSGGIDTQYF
TRBD1 | TRBV19 | CASSYRGLNTEAFF